This T cell receptor (beta chain) was retrieved from a study of regulatory T cells in long-lasting Graves disease listed by TCRdb under 2021. With respect to the entire study: Antithyroid drugs had been taken for less than 3 months by newly diagnosed Graves' disease patients. Persistent Graves' disease patients were compared with newly diagnosed Graves' disease patients by peripheral blood TCR sequencing and RNA sequencing. The study was conducted in China and was registered as a clinical trial. A total of around 35 samples underwent TCR sequencing: some 13 from persistent and about 20 from newly diagnosed Graves' disease patients.

As to this clonotype: No antigen is known for it. The input lacks base qualities; no much larger clone sits a single base away.

The library was obtained by multiplex PCR. The run used an Illumina HiSeq 4000. To build TCR beta libraries, CDR3 regions were amplified by Arm-PCR using iRepertoire HTBI primers. PCR products were gel purified before sequencing. The authors' analysis ran thus. Gene usage analysis of CDR3 amino acid clonotypes used the 62 TRBV and more than 13 TRBJ segments found across samples. COPE and FqMerger were used to merge filtered high-quality paired reads into contigs. Contigs were aligned with BLAST to IMGT TRBV, TRBD and TRBJ reference genes, and CDR3 was defined per IMGT. Any clonotype with a frequency above 0.1% was counted as a highly expanded clone. Repertoire diversity was measured by Shannon entropy, and V-J evenness by the Gini coefficient. A clonotype was considered public if more than one individual shared it. TCRdb trimmed the raw reads at Q25, called clones with MiXCR and kept productive beta chains. Each CDR3 protein appears once, grouped with its most common genes and DNA. TCRdb, not the original authors, processed these V and J calls. For this sample there are hundreds of thousands of distinct CDR3 sequences; around 16% appear just once. Clones ranked in the top ten supply around 12% of the sample.

Findings and caveats that apply to the study as a whole: The authors acknowledged the small sample size as a limitation that may reduce accuracy. Only peripheral blood was studied, because thyroid tissue, the primary lesion, was inaccessible. Compared with newly diagnosed patients, persistent Graves' disease patients had lower TCR Shannon entropy and fewer highly expanded clones, which suggests clonal expansion. Only the TCR beta chain was sequenced and analyzed. Patients with persistent disease shared more public clonotypes (fewer than 3,000) than newly diagnosed patients did (nearly 1,000). TRBV28, TRBJ1-2 and TRBJ2-5 were preferentially used in persistent disease, while TRBV20-1 and TRBJ2-1 were favored in newly diagnosed disease.

The time point label on this specimen signifies: newly diagnosed GD, antithyroid drugs for less than 3 months. For both TCR sequencing and RNA sequencing, RNA was extracted from PBMCs using TRIzol. Graves' disease was diagnosed according to American Thyroid Association guidelines. Recruitment of patients was carried out at an endocrinology department in Xi'an, China. Each patient gave about 9.1 milliliters of peripheral blood, collected in an EDTA anticoagulant tube. Ficoll Paque Plus density gradient separation was used to isolate PBMCs, and no additional T cell sorting was done. An Agilent 2100 Bioanalyzer and agarose gel were used to check RNA quality, while a NanoDrop 2000 measured RNA concentration. From the germline V gene (reference sequence), CDR1 is SEHNR and CDR2 is FQNEAQ. V and J are trimmed by 8 bases and 5 bases, and the gene matches miss 7 bases of the junction. Measured from the cysteine to the phenylalanine, the CDR3 is 15 residues long. Only CDR3 DNA is held: 45 bases, read in frame from base 1.

Separately, the same data were catalogued under a study of T cells in Graves' hyperthyroidism and ophthalmopathy. That second report states: Stable Graves' hyperthyroidism was defined as no progression to ophthalmopathy during 18 months of follow-up. Hyperthyroidism patients were newly diagnosed, had a disease duration of under 2 months, and were aged 18 to 65 years. Any patient with an uncontrolled infection, another autoimmune disease, pregnancy or lactation was excluded. Diagnoses relied on clinical symptoms, serum thyroxine and TRAb, thyroid ultrasound and orbital computed tomography. For the first round of RT-PCR on the TCR CDR3, the HTBI primer set was used together with the Qiagen OneStep RT-PCR kit. Blood samples also contained most of the expanded thyroid clonotypes (frequency above 0.001), which suggests that blood repertoires may reflect thyroid immune responses. A 13 V-J signature model separated ophthalmopathy from stable hyperthyroidism, with approximately 87% sensitivity and roughly 81% specificity in cross-validation and 80%/75% in testing. During validation, the model predicted progression to ophthalmopathy a median of approximately six months ahead of onset, with roughly 65% sensitivity and under 85% specificity. To identify distinguishing TCR V-J signatures, a discovery cohort of around 98 patients was used, comprising fewer than 45 with Graves' ophthalmopathy and around 57 with stable Graves' hyperthyroidism. Prospective prediction of ophthalmopathy was tested in an independent validation cohort consisting of 18 to 20 hyperthyroidism patients and some 16 patients who later progressed to ophthalmopathy. The roughly 99 discovery patients were divided at random into training and test sets in a 7:3 ratio. The study also compared thyroid tissue and blood T-cell repertoires from several Graves' hyperthyroidism patients. After blood sampling, hyperthyroidism patients were treated with methimazole at a starting dose of 30 mg daily, and ophthalmopathy patients were treated with high-dose intravenous methylprednisolone. Libraries were constructed in a second round of multiplex PCR, after which size selection and purification were carried out. Paired-end sequencing of the libraries was performed with 100 bp reads on an Illumina HiSeq2000. SOAPnuke was used to process the raw data, with reads discarded if the reads contained adapters or uncalled bases, had a mean Phred below 15, or lacked an exact constant-primer or identifier match. High-quality paired reads were merged with COPE v1.2.5, and unique nucleotide sequences were defined as clonotypes. Clonotypes were aligned to IMGT TRBV, TRBD and TRBJ reference segments using MiTCR v1.1. Analysis was restricted to V-J combinations with a frequency above 0.0001, which covered roughly 99% of repertoires. A TCS score was defined as the ratio of F50 (clonal expansion) to E x V (chaos), with BLOSUM62-based TCRdist applied between CDR3 peptides within each V-J. Welch's t-statistics and random forest reduced 500 to 650 V-J features to some 14, which were used in a naive Bayes classifier (R e1071). No statistical method was used to set the sample size in advance, and investigators knew the group allocation. According to the paper, TCR Vbeta CDR3 sequencing was carried out on 120 to 150 peripheral blood samples, which came from approximately 43 ophthalmopathy, approximately 72 hyperthyroidism and 17 progressor patients.

The chain uses TRBV7-9 and TRBJ2-2; 11 bases in the junction line up with TRBD2. The receptor comes from a man aged 18 to 35 with Graves disease. Donor details come from another sample of the same person, matched by shared clones. The starting material was peripheral blood mononuclear cells (PBMCs), obtained at new diagnosis, from a patient treated with antithyroid drugs. The CDR3 corresponds to CASYGSSGRTGELFF. The DNA sequence is TGTGCCAGCTATGGTTCTAGCGGGAGGACCGGGGAGCTGTTTTTT.